This T cell receptor beta chain was retrieved from a study of cytomegalovirus exposure and HLA in healthy donors. 60 Vbeta and 13 Jbeta primers were used in PCR. Produced via immunoSEQ multiplex PCR; TCRdb's table is partial and in-frame only. The sample carries 150,000 to 200,000 clones, roughly 82% recorded once. Points on this clone: The antigen remains undetermined.

The study, taken as a whole, reports: Later work showed greater clonal expansion in HLA-associated TCR beta chains than in equally common others. Most CMV-associated TCR beta chains appeared HLA-restricted in a later analysis.

The clonotype comes from a man aged 45-65 years in good health and CMV-seropositive. Sequencing was performed on PBMCs.

CDR3 DNA sequence: TGTGCCAGCAGCCGTCATGAGTCTGGAAACACCATATATTTT. The encoded protein is CASSRHESGNTIYF. This chain uses TRBV7-9 with TRBJ1-3; no clear D. Germline V gene lookup returns CDR1 SEHNR and CDR2 FQNEAQ (reference sequence). The CDR3 spans 14 residues. V was pared by 5 bases and J by 1 base, with 9 bases between.